Listed below are T cell receptor beta chains from one sample, sequenced in a study of identical twins. TCRdb re-called the 5' RACE reads with MiXCR, one entry per CDR3 protein. The sample holds about 530,000 distinct CDR3 sequences; roughly 15% are singletons and the top ten take roughly 0.4%. The sample was also reused in another study, on yellow fever vaccine responses in identical twins.

The specimen was CD4+ T cells sorted from blood. These receptors came from a woman younger than 30 in good health. Each CDR3 is given with its conserved first and last residue. Fields, in order: J gene, clone size, V gene, D gene, CDR3 DNA, CDR3 protein. A D gene is named only where the DNA matches it firmly. Rows may omit the clone size; those that give it use once, few, many or a size class.

>TRBJ2-2|few|TRBV20-1|TRBD2
TGCAGTGCTAGGGGACTAGCGGGAAGTTATACCGGGGAGCTGTTTTTT
CSARGLAGSYTGELFF
>TRBJ2-3|NA|TRBV20-1|TRBD2
TGCAGTGCTAGGGGAGCGGGGGATGCAGATACGCAGTATTTT
CSARGAGDADTQYF
>TRBJ2-3|many|TRBV20-1|NA
TGCAGTGCTAGAGCTAACACAGATACGCAGTATTTT
CSARANTDTQYF
>TRBJ2-1|few|TRBV2|TRBD2
TGTGCCAGCCGATCGCGGGACTACTCCTACAATGAGCAGTTCTTC
CASRSRDYSYNEQFF
>TRBJ2-3|NA|TRBV28|NA
TGTGCCAGCAGTTTATCCAGGGCCCCAGATACGCAGTATTTT
CASSLSRAPDTQYF
>TRBJ2-3|few|TRBV6-1|TRBD2
TGTGCCAGCAGTCCCTGGACTAGCAGAACGCCCTACACAGATACGCAGTATTTT
CASSPWTSRTPYTDTQYF
>TRBJ2-2|NA|TRBV3-1|NA
TGTGCCAGCAGCCCCCTCAGCCCGGGAACCGGGGAGCTGTTTTTT
CASSPLSPGTGELFF
>TRBJ2-3|NA|TRBV15|NA
TGTGCCACCAGCGGCCGGATGCGGGTCGGCAGGGGAGATACGCAGTATTTT
CATSGRMRVGRGDTQYF
>TRBJ2-1|few|TRBV2|NA
TGTGCCAGCAGTCGACAGGTGAGGGGTGAGCAGTTCTTC
CASSRQVRGEQFF
>TRBJ2-1|NA|TRBV11-2|TRBD2
TGTGCCAGCAGCGGCAGACTAGCGGGAAGCGGGAATGAGCAGTTCTTC
CASSGRLAGSGNEQFF
>TRBJ2-3|few|TRBV6-1|NA
TGTGCCAGCAGGGGGTTAGGGGGTGCAGATACGCAGTATTTT
CASRGLGGADTQYF
>TRBJ2-2|few|TRBV7-8|NA
TGTGCCAGCAGCGTTAGCTCCGGGGAGCTGTTTTTT
CASSVSSGELFF
>TRBJ1-3|many|TRBV7-9|NA
TGTGCCAGCAGCTTGACAGTCTCTGGAAACACCATATATTTT
CASSLTVSGNTIYF
>TRBJ1-6|few|TRBV6-1|NA
TGTGCCAGCAGTGGGACACAAAATTCACCCCTCCACTTT
CASSGTQNSPLHF
>TRBJ2-3|NA|TRBV12-3/TRBV12-4|NA
TGTGCCAGCAGGAGGACGGGGGTAGCGGAGAGCACAGATACGCAGTATTTT
CASRRTGVAESTDTQYF
>TRBJ1-1|NA|TRBV2|NA
TGTGCCAGCAGTGAAGCTGGGTCTGAAGCTTTCTTT
CASSEAGSEAFF